The 26 T cell receptor beta chains below were found in one sample sequenced in a study of cytomegalovirus exposure and HLA in healthy donors. PCR involved 60 Vbeta and 13 Jbeta primers. Assay: immunoSEQ multiplex PCR; the TCRdb copy retains only in-frame clones and omits some. The repertoire consists of around 130,000 clones, with just under 80% occurring once and the leading ten covering less than 2%. The source material was PBMCs. Receptors were obtained from a woman in her thirties or forties in good health and CMV-seronegative.

This clone turned up a few times. The V gene is TRBV7-2, the J gene TRBJ2-7; 13 bases agree with TRBD2. In germline, CDR1 is SGHTA, CDR2 FQGNSA. The J segment lost 5 bases and the V segment lost 4 bases, leaving 5 bases of the junction unmatched. The CDR3 totals 15 residues. DNA for the CDR3: TGTGCCAGCAGCTCACTAGCGGGGGGGAGGAACGAGCAGTACTTC. Encoded protein: CASSSLAGGRNEQYF.

This chain links TRBV28 with TRBJ2-6; 8 bases agree with TRBD2. The trim removed 4 bases at V and 0 bases at J, leaving 8 bases unmatched. CDR1 and CDR2 (germline): MDHEN, SYDVKM. The CDR3 length is 18 residues. The CDR3 DNA is TGTGCCAGCAGTTCGAATAGCGGGGATTCCTCTGGGGCCAACGTCCTGACTTTC. As protein: CASSSNSGDSSGANVLTF.

With regard to this clone: At one end the junction does not follow the germline gene, possibly because of a read error. The V gene is TRBV14, the J gene TRBJ2-6, with 8 bases matching TRBD1. CDR1 is SGHDN and CDR2 is FVKESK in the germline V gene. The CDR3 is made up of 16 amino acids. The CDR3 spells CASSQPDRAGANGLTF. CDR3 in DNA: TGTGCCAGCAGCCAACCGGACAGGGCTGGGGCCAACGGCCTGACTTTC. Supplemented by reference TRBV14 and TRBJ2-6, the full variable domain reads EAGVTQFPSHSVIEKGQTVTLRCDPISGHDNLYWYRRVMGKEIKFLLHFVKESKQDESGMPNNRFLAERTGGTYSTLKVQPAELEDSGVYFCASSQPDRAGANGLTFGAGSRLTVL.

This clone has a handful of counts. V gene TRBV5-4 combines with J gene TRBJ1-1; D might be TRBD1 (6 bases). Per the germline V gene, CDR1 is SGHNT and CDR2 is YYREEE (reference sequence). This CDR3 comprises 15 residues. The V end lost 2 bases, the J end lost 0 bases, and 11 bases lay between the germline ends. The CDR3, as DNA: TGTGCCAGCAGCTTTAAGGGGGAAGTGAACACTGAAGCTTTCTTT. This gives the protein CASSFKGEVNTEAFF.

This clone has a single count. This sequence joins TRBV18 and TRBJ2-5; 9 bases are shared with TRBD2. The trim removed 6 bases at V and 2 bases at J, leaving 4 bases unmatched. CDR1 is KGHSH and CDR2 is LQKENI in the germline V gene. The CDR3 is made up of 14 amino acids. Here the CDR3 DNA reads TGTGCCAGCTCGCTGCGGGGGGGACAAGAGACCCAGTACTTC. This translates into CASSLRGGQETQYF. The full variable domain, rest sourced from reference TRBV18 and TRBJ2-5, is NAGVMQNPRHLVRRRGQEARLRCSPMKGHSHVYWYRQLPEEGLKFMVYLQKENIIDESGMPKERFSAEFPKEGPSILRIQQVVRGDSAAYFCASSLRGGQETQYFGPGTRLLVL.

The chain is built from TRBV18 and TRBJ1-3; TRBD1 might be the D (5 bases). V lost 2 bases and J 1 base, leaving 9 bases between the germline ends. The CDR3 has 15 amino acids. In germline, CDR1 is KGHSH, CDR2 LQKENI. CDR3 DNA: TGTGCCAGCTCACCAGGGGCCTCATCTGGAAACACCATATATTTT. Its protein product is CASSPGASSGNTIYF.

This clone was counted a few times. The chain couples TRBV28 to TRBJ2-7, with 9 bases aligning to TRBD1. The J segment lost 4 bases and the V segment lost 5 bases, leaving 9 bases of the junction unmatched. Germline CDR1 reads MDHEN; CDR2 reads SYDVKM. This CDR3 comprises 15 residues. The CDR3 DNA is TGTGCCAGCAGTACCCGGGACAGGGAGTCTTACGAGCAGTACTTC. Its translation is CASSTRDRESYEQYF.

The V gene is TRBV27, the J gene TRBJ2-1; TRBD2 agrees at 10 bases. The CDR3 is 15 amino acids. The V segment lost 3 bases and the J segment 10 bases; nucleotides outside the gene matches: 9. Germline V gene data show CDR1 as MNHEY and CDR2 as SMNVEV (reference sequence). The CDR3 sequence is CASSLDLAGVKEQFF. As DNA, the CDR3 is TGTGCCAGCAGTTTGGATCTAGCGGGAGTGAAAGAGCAGTTCTTC.

The rearrangement links TRBV6-6 to TRBJ1-1; 8 bases are shared with TRBD1. Per germline, CDR1 MNHNY and CDR2 SVGAGI (reference sequence). Trimming at V came to 9 bases and at J to 5 bases, leaving 5 bases not matched to a gene. This CDR3 has 12 residues. The CDR3 sequence: CASLQGGTEAFF. In DNA form, the CDR3 reads TGTGCCAGTCTACAGGGGGGGACTGAAGCTTTCTTT.

The chain employs TRBV6-1 and TRBJ2-5; TRBD2 aligns across 9 bases. Germline CDR1 and CDR2: MNHNS and SASEGT. Germline trimming cut 2 bases from V and 2 bases from J; bases unmatched to any gene: 6. The CDR3 runs to 16 residues. The CDR3 reads CASSEWPSGAQETQYF. In DNA, the CDR3 is TGTGCCAGCAGTGAATGGCCTAGCGGGGCTCAAGAGACCCAGTACTTC.

To note about this clone: Other DNA sequences in the same sample also yield this CDR3. The chain has TRBV9 and TRBJ2-5, with 11 bases lining up with TRBD2. With 4 bases clipped from V and 2 bases from J, the junction kept 10 bases outside the gene matches. Germline values: CDR1 SGDLS, CDR2 YYNGEE. CDR3 length: 17 amino acids. For the CDR3, the DNA is TGTGCCAGCAGCCTCTCGTGGGCTAGCGGGGGGCAAGAGACCCAGTACTTC. Translation: CASSLSWASGGQETQYF. The full variable domain, rest sourced from reference TRBV9 and TRBJ2-5, is DSGVTQTPKHLITATGQRVTLRCSPRSGDLSVYWYQQSLDQGLQFLIQYYNGEERAKGNILERFSAQQFPDLHSELNLSSLELGDSALYFCASSLSWASGGQETQYFGPGTRLLVL.

This chain connects TRBV18 to TRBJ2-3, with TRBD2 matching 11 bases. The CDR3 has 17 residues. Germline V gene lookup returns CDR1 KGHSH and CDR2 LQKENI. J lost 4 bases, V lost 3 bases, and 9 bases had no gene match. CDR3 nucleotides: TGTGCCAGCTCACCGACGAGACTAGCGGGATTCTCAGATACGCAGTATTTT. Translated, it gives CASSPTRLAGFSDTQYF.

This chain links TRBV7-8 with TRBJ1-3, with unresolved D. The CDR3 is 15 residues long. Germline V gives CDR1 SGHVS, CDR2 FQNEAQ. Trimming pared 1 base from V and 0 bases from J, leaving 7 bases between. DNA for the CDR3: TGTGCCAGCAGCTTAGGGGCAGGCTCTGGAAACACCATATATTTT. This translates into CASSLGAGSGNTIYF.

This clone was recorded a few times. The rearrangement uses TRBV14 and TRBJ1-6, with D hard to call. The V end lost 4 bases, the J end lost 9 bases, and 10 bases lay between the germline ends. Per the germline V gene, CDR1 is SGHDN and CDR2 is FVKESK. The CDR3 spans 13 residues. The DNA for the CDR3 is TGTGCCAGCAGCCTGGCGAGAGGTTCACCCCTCCACTTT. As protein: CASSLARGSPLHF.

This rearrangement joins TRBV29-1 to TRBJ2-5; the D is unclear. Germline CDR1 and CDR2: SQVTM and ANQGSEA. V was cut by 2 bases and J by 4 bases, with 8 bases left in between. CDR3 length: 12 amino acids. Here the CDR3 DNA reads TGCAGCGTTGAATACCCGAGAGAGACCCAGTACTTC. Translation gives CSVEYPRETQYF.

This clone was observed once. The rearrangement uses TRBV19 and TRBJ2-1, with 10 bases identical to TRBD2. Trimming at V came to 1 base and at J to 9 bases, leaving 9 bases not matched to a gene. CDR3 length: 16 amino acids. Germline loops: CDR1 LNHDA, CDR2 SQIVND (reference sequence). CDR3 bases: TGTGCCAGTAGTATAGTGAGTACTAGCGGGGTGGGTGAGCAGTTCTTC. It is translated as CASSIVSTSGVGEQFF.

V usage is TRBV9 and J usage is TRBJ2-2, with 9 positions matching TRBD2. CDR3 length: 18 residues. Germline loops: CDR1 SGDLS, CDR2 YYNGEE. V lost 3 bases and J lost 5; bases outside the gene matches: 14. In nucleotides, the CDR3 is TGTGCCAGCAGCGCCGGAGTAGGGGTTAGCGGGGGAACCGGGGAGCTGTTTTTT. Amino acids: CASSAGVGVSGGTGELFF. Combining the CDR3 with reference TRBV9 and TRBJ2-2 gives the whole variable domain DSGVTQTPKHLITATGQRVTLRCSPRSGDLSVYWYQQSLDQGLQFLIQYYNGEERAKGNILERFSAQQFPDLHSELNLSSLELGDSALYFCASSAGVGVSGGTGELFFGEGSRLTVL.

This clone showed up just once. The CDR3 sequence is CASSQVRASGGGEQYF. For the CDR3, the DNA is TGTGCCAGCAGCCAAGTGCGGGCTAGCGGAGGAGGGGAGCAGTACTTC. The chain has TRBV4-2 and TRBJ2-7, with 7 bases aligning to TRBD2. The germline gives CDR1 LGHNA, CDR2 YNFKEQ. V shed 1 base, J shed 7 bases, and the junction held 13 bases outside the gene matches. The CDR3 length is 16 residues.

The rearrangement joins TRBV10-1 to TRBJ1-1; D ambiguous. Trimming shortened V by 8 bases and J by 7 bases, and 14 bases separated the two germline ends. The CDR3 has 12 amino acids. CDR1 and CDR2 (germline): WNHNN, SYGVQD (reference sequence). The CDR3 reads CASPLTLGEAFF. CDR3 nucleotides: TGCGCCAGCCCCTTGACTCTGGGTGAAGCTTTCTTT.

This chain connects TRBV6-4 to TRBJ2-2, with D tentatively TRBD2 (5 bases). With 6 bases removed from V and 3 bases from J, the gap between germline ends came to 11 bases. The CDR3 is made up of 14 amino acids. Germline V CDR1 and CDR2: MRHNA, SNTAGT. The CDR3: CASRTDYDTGELFF. DNA of the CDR3: TGTGCCAGCAGAACAGACTATGACACCGGGGAGCTGTTTTTT.

The chain uses TRBV28 and TRBJ1-6; a possible D gene is TRBD1 (5 bases). Trimming left V 2 bases short and J 0 bases short, with 11 bases between. This CDR3 comprises 17 residues. Germline CDR1 reads MDHEN; CDR2 reads SYDVKM. CDR3 loop: CASSLGAGSSYNSPLHF. The DNA of the CDR3 is TGTGCCAGCAGTTTAGGGGCGGGGAGCTCCTATAATTCACCCCTCCACTTT.

This rearrangement joins TRBV5-1 to TRBJ1-1, with D possibly being TRBD1 (5 bases). The CDR3 has 16 residues. V gave up 5 bases and J gave up 3 bases, with 20 bases separating them. Germline CDR1 reads SGHRS; CDR2 reads YFSETQ. CDR3 in DNA: TGCGCCAGCAGAACCGGGACTCCTAACGATCACACTGAAGCTTTCTTT. Translating gives CASRTGTPNDHTEAFF.

This chain connects TRBV7-2 to TRBJ2-7, with 11 bases matching TRBD1. Germline CDR1 and CDR2: SGHTA and FQGNSA. Germline trimming cut 5 bases from V and 4 bases from J; bases unmatched to any gene: 7. The length of the CDR3 is 15 residues. The CDR3 DNA reads TGTGCCAGCAGCCCGCGGACAGGGGGCCCATACGAGCAGTACTTC. It yields the protein CASSPRTGGPYEQYF.

This clone has just one count. The V and J genes are TRBV19 and TRBJ1-5; perhaps TRBD1 as D (6 bases). V was trimmed by 6 bases and J by 5 bases, leaving 11 bases between them. This CDR3 is 13 amino acids long. Germline assignment: CDR1 LNHDA and CDR2 SQIVND (reference sequence). The CDR3 nucleotides read TGTGCCAGTAGACAGGGCGTGGATCAGCCCCAGCATTTT. It yields the protein CASRQGVDQPQHF.

In its sample, this clone was seen a few times. V usage is TRBV25-1 and J usage is TRBJ1-1; D gene unclear. Germline V gene lookup returns CDR1 MGHDK and CDR2 SYGVNS. The CDR3 consists of 13 residues. Trimming pared 2 bases from V and 6 bases from J, leaving 10 bases between. The CDR3 loop is CASSEIGRSEAFF. The CDR3 coding sequence is TGTGCCAGCAGTGAAATTGGGCGATCTGAAGCTTTCTTT.

This sequence joins TRBV11-3 and TRBJ2-2; TRBD2 agrees at 11 bases. The CDR3 runs 17 residues. CDR1 is SGHNT and CDR2 is YENEEA in the germline V gene. V shed 5 bases and J 0 bases; nucleotides not matched to a gene: 5. CDR3 DNA: TGTGCCAGCAGCCCCGGGACTAGCGGAGCGAACACCGGGGAGCTGTTTTTT. It translates to CASSPGTSGANTGELFF.